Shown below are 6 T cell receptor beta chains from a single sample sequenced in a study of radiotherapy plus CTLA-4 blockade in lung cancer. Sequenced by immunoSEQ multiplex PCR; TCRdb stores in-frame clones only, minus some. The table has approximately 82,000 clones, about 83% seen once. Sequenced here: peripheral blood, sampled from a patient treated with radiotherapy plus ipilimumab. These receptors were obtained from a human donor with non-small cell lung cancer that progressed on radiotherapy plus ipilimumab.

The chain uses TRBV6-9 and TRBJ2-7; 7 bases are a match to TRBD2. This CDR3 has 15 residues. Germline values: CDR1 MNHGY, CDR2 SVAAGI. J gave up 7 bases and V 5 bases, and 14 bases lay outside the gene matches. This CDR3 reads CASSPWEGPGIEQYF. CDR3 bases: TGTGCCAGCAGTCCATGGGAGGGCCCTGGAATTGAGCAGTACTTC.

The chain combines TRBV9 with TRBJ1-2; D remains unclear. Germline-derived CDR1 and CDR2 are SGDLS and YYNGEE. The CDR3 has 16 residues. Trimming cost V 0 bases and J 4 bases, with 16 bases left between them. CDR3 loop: CASSVVGGGLPYGYTF. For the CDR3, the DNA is TGTGCCAGCAGCGTAGTTGGCGGAGGGCTTCCCTATGGCTACACCTTC.

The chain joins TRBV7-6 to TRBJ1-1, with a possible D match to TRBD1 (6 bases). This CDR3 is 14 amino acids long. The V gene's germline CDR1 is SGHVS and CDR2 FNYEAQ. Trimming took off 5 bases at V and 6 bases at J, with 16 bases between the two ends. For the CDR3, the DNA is TGTGCCAGCAGCGTACAGGGTAATCAACCTGAAGCTTTCTTT. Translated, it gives CASSVQGNQPEAFF.

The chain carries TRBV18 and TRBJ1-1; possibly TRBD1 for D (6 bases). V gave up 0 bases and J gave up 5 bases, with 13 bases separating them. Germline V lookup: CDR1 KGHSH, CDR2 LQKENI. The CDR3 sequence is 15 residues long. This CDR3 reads CASSPPNQGRTEAFF. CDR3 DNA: TGTGCCAGCTCACCACCCAACCAGGGGAGGACTGAAGCTTTCTTT.

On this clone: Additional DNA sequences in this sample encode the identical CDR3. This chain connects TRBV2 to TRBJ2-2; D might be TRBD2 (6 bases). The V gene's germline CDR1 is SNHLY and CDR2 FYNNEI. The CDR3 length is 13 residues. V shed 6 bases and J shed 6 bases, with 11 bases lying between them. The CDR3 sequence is CASSRRAPGELFF. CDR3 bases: TGTGCCAGCAGCCGGAGGGCCCCCGGGGAGCTGTTTTTT.

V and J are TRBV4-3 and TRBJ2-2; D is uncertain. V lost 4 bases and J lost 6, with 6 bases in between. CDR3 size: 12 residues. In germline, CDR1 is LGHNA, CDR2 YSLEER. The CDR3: CASSPGSGELFF. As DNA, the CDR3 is TGCGCCAGCAGCCCCGGTTCCGGGGAGCTGTTTTTT.